This T cell receptor (beta chain) appears in the sequencing data of a study of resident and recirculating memory T cells in vitiligo (dated by TCRdb to between 2018 and 2020). In the study overall: For TCR beta sequencing, each of 3 stable vitiligo patients provided PBMCs along with epidermis taken by shave biopsy from two lesional and two nonlesional sites. Samples were homogenized without cell sorting just before genomic DNA extraction with the Qiagen DNeasy Blood & Tissue Kit. Human TCR beta sequencing was used to test whether specific clones in lesional vitiligo skin differed from clones in nonlesional skin and blood. Results and caveats for the whole study, not just this receptor: Because TCR sequences were not shared across biopsy sites or across patients, the findings suggest that different lesions are infiltrated by different T cell clones, a pattern described as private specificity. Mechanistic studies in the future are needed to assess how much the detected T cell clones and the human Trm pools versus Tcm pools each contribute. Overlap and correlation analysis found no significant repertoire overlap between any two biopsies, even biopsies from the same patient, apart from each lesion compared with itself. No single dominant TCR clone was found, and clonality differed from one vitiligo lesion to another.

Between the V and J ends, shortened by 0 bases and 9 bases respectively, the junction contains 7 bases. The germline V gene supplies CDR1 SGDLS and CDR2 YYNGEE. Measured from the cysteine to the phenylalanine, the CDR3 is 13 residues long. CDR3 DNA only is kept here, 39 bases in frame from base 1. Vitiligo counted as stable when lesions had not changed during the previous 6 months. Stable patients also had to lack confetti depigmentation, a clinical sign of active vitiligo. Patients who had been treated within the previous three months were excluded. Ficoll density gradient centrifugation was used to isolate PBMCs from heparinized blood, after which the PBMCs were flash-frozen. Note on this clone: The target of this receptor is not known. Qualities for individual bases were not recorded, and no much larger clone is one base off.

The immunoSEQ hsTCRB kit was used to amplify TCR beta chains from genomic DNA. TCR beta libraries were sequenced on an Illumina MiSeq instrument by the immunoSEQ service. The original pipeline was this. The immunoSEQ Analyzer was used to analyze the repertoire data. The table comes from immuneACCESS by way of TCRdb, which keeps in-frame sequences with V and J called. Part of the clones is missing from these tables; in studies checked, under half for an unresolved V gene and the rest for unknown reasons. That table gives V, J and clone size, and the DNA gave D and trimming. This sample comprises 70,000 to 75,000 clones, roughly 90% of them detected only once. Less than 5.5% of the sample is held by the ten biggest clonotypes.

The sample consisted of blood. The receptor comes from a male donor with vitiligo. In this chain, TRBV9 is recombined with TRBJ1-6; confidence is insufficient to name the D gene. The nucleotide sequence is given as TGTGCCAGCAGCGTAGCAATGAGTTCACCCCTCCACTTT. It translates to CASSVAMSSPLHF. The entire variable domain, with the stretches around the CDR3 drawn from the reference TRBV9 and TRBJ1-6 proteins, is DSGVTQTPKHLITATGQRVTLRCSPRSGDLSVYWYQQSLDQGLQFLIQYYNGEERAKGNILERFSAQQFPDLHSELNLSSLELGDSALYFCASSVAMSSPLHFGNGTRLTVT.